This T cell receptor (beta chain) is from a study of cytomegalovirus exposure and HLA in healthy donors. Study information: Earlier, fewer than 130 million unique TCR beta sequences were recovered from 170 million or so T cells by an analysis. Regarding the study as a whole: CMV serostatus alone was available as immune exposure information. Most of the TCR beta V segments (in an earlier analysis) were productive either about 87% or about 30% of the time.

Germline loops: CDR1 SEHNR, CDR2 FQNEAQ (reference sequence). The CDR3 spans 14 residues. V was cut by 3 bases and J by 2 bases, with 8 bases left in between. PCR employed 60 Vbeta and 13 Jbeta primers. Original processing methods: There were tens of millions of unique TCR beta chains by a later count, and about 12 million of them were shared. Clones were sequenced by immunoSEQ multiplex PCR, and TCRdb holds only the in-frame ones, with some missing. The V and J calls and clone size come from that table; D and trimming were worked out from the DNA. Among over 95,000 clones listed, more than 65% were seen once. Note on this clone: Its target is unknown.

J is TRBJ1-3 and V is TRBV7-9; D not resolved. The receptor was isolated from a man in his forties in good health and CMV-seropositive. Sequenced: PBMCs. DNA of the CDR3: TGTGCCAGCAGCTTTCAACAGACTGGAAACACCATATATTTT. It encodes CASSFQQTGNTIYF.